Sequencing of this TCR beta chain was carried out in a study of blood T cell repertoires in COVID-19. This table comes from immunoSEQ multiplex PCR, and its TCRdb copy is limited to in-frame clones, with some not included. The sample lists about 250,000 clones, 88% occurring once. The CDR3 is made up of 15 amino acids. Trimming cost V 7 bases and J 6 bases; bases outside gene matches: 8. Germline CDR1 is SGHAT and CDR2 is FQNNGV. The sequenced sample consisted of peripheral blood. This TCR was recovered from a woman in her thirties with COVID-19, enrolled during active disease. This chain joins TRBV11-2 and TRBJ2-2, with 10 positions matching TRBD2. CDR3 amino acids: CASTLGLASAGELFF. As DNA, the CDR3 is TGTGCCAGCACCCTGGGACTAGCGAGCGCCGGGGAGCTGTTTTTT.